A single TCR beta chain is shown here with its context. Its specificity is not known. The time point: persistent/refractory GD, antithyroid drugs over 5 years with positive TRAb. From RNA extracted from PBMCs, the TCR library was made. The data were taken from a study of regulatory T cells in long-lasting Graves disease. General study findings and limits: Segments TRBV28, TRBJ1-2 and TRBJ2-5 showed preferential usage in persistent disease. TCR diversity in persistent Graves' patients was below that of newly diagnosed ones. Patients with persistent disease shared some 2,500 public clonotypes, outpacing the roughly 970 shared by new patients.

iRepertoire HTBI primers and Arm-PCR of CDR3 regions built TCR beta libraries. As processed by the authors: Overall, samples carried approximately 60 TRBV and 14 TRBJ segments. TCRdb ran MiXCR on the multiplex PCR reads and lists one entry per CDR3 protein. The V and J calls reflect TCRdb's pipeline rather than the authors' work. This sample has a few hundred thousand distinct CDR3 sequences; roughly 23% occur once, and the top ten carry around 30%. This CDR3 contains 16 residues. The germline CDR1 and CDR2 sequences are DFQATT and SNEGSKA (reference sequence). The J segment lost 5 bases and the V segment lost 0 bases, leaving 13 bases of the junction unmatched.

This TCR was recovered from a middle-aged woman with Graves disease. This chain uses TRBV20-1 with TRBJ2-7, with 7 bases identical to TRBD2. The sequenced sample was peripheral blood mononuclear cells (PBMCs), obtained when the disease was refractory, from a patient treated with antithyroid drugs. The CDR3 loop reads CSARDLSREFSNEQYF. The CDR3 bases are TGCAGTGCTAGAGACCTCTCGCGGGAGTTTAGCAACGAGCAGTACTTC.